The subject of this entry is one T cell receptor beta chain. Primers for the PCR totalled 60 Vbeta and 13 Jbeta. Data came from immunoSEQ multiplex PCR; TCRdb stores just in-frame clones and leaves some out. The sample consists of around 150,000 clones, around 81% of them appearing once. The entry originates in a study of cytomegalovirus exposure and HLA in healthy donors. Turning to the study itself: T cells numbering about 180 million yielded around 120 million unique TCR beta sequences in an earlier analysis.

The germline V gene encodes CDR1 SEHNR and CDR2 FQNEAQ (reference sequence). The CDR3 is 15 residues long. V trimming: 3 bases; J trimming: 1 base; junction bases outside the gene matches: 2. The sequenced material came from PBMCs. This TCR was recovered from a man in his forties in good health and CMV-seropositive. The V gene is TRBV7-9, the J gene TRBJ2-3; 9 bases align to TRBD1. The CDR3 DNA sequence: TGTGCCAGCAGCTTGGACAGGGGTGGCACAGATACGCAGTATTTT. It is translated as CASSLDRGGTDTQYF.